Each of the 13 T cell receptor beta chains below was sequenced from the same sample in a study of CD8 T cells in Susac syndrome. Random hexamers were used to reverse transcribe an amount of 0.5 to 1 ug RNA. One entry per CDR3 protein, called by TCRdb with MiXCR from the immunoSEQ multiplex PCR reads. The sample has 150,000 to 200,000 distinct CDR3 sequences, about 94% seen once. The specimen sequenced was CD4+ T cells from PBMCs. These TCRs come from a human donor with Susac syndrome.

The genes are TRBV4-2 and TRBJ2-3; D possibly corresponds to TRBD2 (6 bases). Germline CDR1 reads LGHNA; CDR2 reads YNFKEQ. This CDR3 has 15 residues. V was shortened by 5 bases and J by 1 base, with 13 bases between the two germline ends. DNA of the CDR3: TGTGCCAGCAGCTATCGACTAGATGGCACAGATACGCAGTATTTT. Protein sequence: CASSYRLDGTDTQYF.

The chain has TRBV20-1 and TRBJ1-5; D is possibly TRBD1 (6 bases). V shed 6 bases and J shed 0 bases, with 12 bases lying between them. The CDR3 contains 14 residues. Germline lookup yields CDR1 DFQATT and CDR2 SNEGSKA (reference sequence). The chain's CDR3 is CSARTEYSNQPQHF. CDR3 bases: TGCAGTGCACGGACAGAATATAGCAATCAGCCCCAGCATTTT.

This chain uses TRBV20-1 with TRBJ2-3, with D perhaps TRBD2 (6 bases). The CDR3 spans 17 residues. Deletions cut 2 bases from V and 6 bases from J, with 24 bases between. Germline CDR1 DFQATT, CDR2 SNEGSKA (reference sequence). The CDR3 protein is CSARLPPEERVQDTQYF. The CDR3 bases are TGCAGTGCTAGACTCCCCCCCGAGGAGCGGGTGCAGGATACGCAGTATTTT.

V usage is TRBV2 and J usage is TRBJ1-2; D unresolved. Between the trimmed V and J ends, which lost 1 base and 8 bases, there was a span of 17 bases. CDR1 and CDR2 from the germline V gene are SNHLY and FYNNEI. This CDR3 is built from 15 residues. The CDR3 loop is CASSEEISYTGGYTF. CDR3 DNA sequence: TGTGCCAGCAGTGAAGAAATCTCCTATACGGGCGGCTACACCTTC.

The chain combines TRBV5-1 with TRBJ1-4; 7 nucleotides align to TRBD1. This CDR3 has 16 amino acids. Per the germline V gene, CDR1 is SGHRS and CDR2 is YFSETQ. The trim removed 3 bases at V and 0 bases at J, leaving 5 bases unmatched. This CDR3 reads CASSSLQGSTNEKLFF. In DNA, the CDR3 is TGCGCCAGCAGCTCACTACAGGGGTCAACTAATGAAAAACTGTTTTTT.

Only one count was recorded for this clonotype. V usage is TRBV30 and J usage is TRBJ2-7, with 8 bases that match TRBD1. After removal of 5 bases from V and 2 bases from J, the junction contained 8 bases not matched to a gene. The CDR3 loop spans 14 amino acids. Germline loops: CDR1 GTSNPN, CDR2 SVGIG (reference sequence). For the CDR3, the DNA is TGTGCCTGGCTTCGTGGGACAGGTCCCTACGAGCAGTACTTC. This sequence encodes CAWLRGTGPYEQYF.

The chain carries TRBV5-1 and TRBJ2-3; 9 bases map to TRBD1. The germline V gene has CDR1 SGHRS and CDR2 YFSETQ. The CDR3 loop spans 15 amino acids. Losses at the gene ends were 3 bases for V and 5 bases for J; bases not matched to a gene: 7. CDR3 bases: TGCGCCAGCAGCTCTGCGGGACAGGGAAGAGATACGCAGTATTTT. It codes for CASSSAGQGRDTQYF.

This sequence joins TRBV7-6 and TRBJ1-1, with TRBD1 as a possible D gene (6 bases). The CDR3 is 15 residues long. The germline V and J ends were trimmed by 1 base and 1 base, with 10 bases remaining between them. Germline V gene sequence: CDR1 SGHVS, CDR2 FNYEAQ. The chain's CDR3 is CASSLGDTSNTEAFF. The CDR3 DNA follows: TGTGCCAGCAGCTTAGGGGACACTTCGAACACTGAAGCTTTCTTT.

The rearrangement uses TRBV5-6 and TRBJ1-5; TRBD1 matches 12 bases. V was pared by 1 base and J by 6 bases, with 2 bases of the junction left unmatched. CDR3 length: 15 residues. The V gene's germline CDR1 is SGHDT and CDR2 YYEEEE. In DNA, the CDR3 is TGTGCCAGCAGCTTGAGGGACAGGGGGCGTCAGCCCCAGCATTTT. Protein sequence: CASSLRDRGRQPQHF.

CDR3 DNA: TGTGCCAGCAGCAAGGAAGCCCTCCAAGAGACCCAGTACTTC. Translating it yields CASSKEALQETQYF. The chain carries TRBV5-4 and TRBJ2-5; D not resolved. Trimming removed 4 bases from V and 1 base from J, with 11 bases in between. Germline loops: CDR1 SGHNT, CDR2 YYREEE (reference sequence). The CDR3 extends over 14 amino acids.

The chain links TRBV27 to TRBJ2-7; D is ambiguous. V lost 0 bases to trimming and J lost 2 bases, with 8 bases between them. Germline V CDR1 and CDR2: MNHEY, SMNVEV (reference sequence). The CDR3 contains 14 residues. CDR3 residues: CASSLSRQAYEQYF. The DNA for the CDR3 is TGTGCCAGCAGTTTATCCCGGCAGGCCTACGAGCAGTACTTC.

The chain combines TRBV9 with TRBJ1-2; D may be TRBD1 (6 bases). V was clipped by 0 bases and J by 5 bases, with 8 bases between them. The CDR3 length is 13 residues. CDR1 and CDR2 (germline): SGDLS, YYNGEE. The CDR3 loop reads CASSVEGGYGYTF. DNA of the CDR3: TGTGCCAGCAGCGTAGAGGGGGGGTATGGCTACACCTTC. The variable domain in full, with the rest retrieved from reference TRBV9 and TRBJ1-2, is DSGVTQTPKHLITATGQRVTLRCSPRSGDLSVYWYQQSLDQGLQFLIQYYNGEERAKGNILERFSAQQFPDLHSELNLSSLELGDSALYFCASSVEGGYGYTFGSGTRLTVV.

The chain combines TRBV15 with TRBJ1-2, with a weak D call TRBD1 (6 bases). Trimming stripped 0 bases from V and 7 bases from J, with 9 bases between. The germline CDR1 and CDR2 sequences are LNHNV and YYDKDF (reference sequence). The length of the CDR3 is 13 residues. The CDR3 DNA sequence: TGTGCCACCAGCAGAGAATTCAGGGGTGGCTACACCTTC. Translated, it gives CATSREFRGGYTF.